Listed below are T cell receptor beta chains from one sample, sequenced in a study of control samples from healthy donors and cancer patients. Profiling relied on immunoSEQ multiplex PCR, and the TCRdb table lists in-frame clones only, not all of them. The sample gives 65,000 to 80,000 clones, about 90% of which show up once; 1.9% is in the top ten. The sample comprised PBMCs. Every receptor here comes from a woman aged 55 to 70 with head and neck cancer. The CDR3 runs from the conserved cysteine through the conserved F or W. The order of the fields is D gene, V gene, clone size, J gene, CDR3 protein, CDR3 DNA. D genes are given only for firm matches. Clone size appears in some rows only: once, few, many, or a class for an expanded clone.

>TRBD1|TRBV4-1|NA|TRBJ1-1
CASSQKRGQDTEAFF
TGCGCCAGCAGCCAAAAAAGGGGGCAGGACACTGAAGCTTTCTTT
>TRBD1|TRBV19|once|TRBJ1-1
CASSAWTGVNTEAFF
TGTGCCAGTAGTGCATGGACAGGGGTGAACACTGAAGCTTTCTTT
>NA|TRBV5-4|NA|TRBJ1-2
CASSGGETGNLWNYGYTF
TGTGCCAGCAGCGGGGGGGAAACAGGGAACCTATGGAACTATGGCTACACCTTC
>TRBD1|TRBV19|NA|TRBJ2-7
CASSRQGNSREQYF
TGTGCCAGTAGTCGACAGGGAAATTCTAGGGAGCAGTACTTC
>TRBD1|TRBV11-3|few|TRBJ1-3
CASSSRDREALNLTRTIYF
TGTGCCAGCAGCTCCCGGGACAGAGAAGCCCTAAATTTAACTCGCACCATATATTTT
>TRBD1|TRBV19|NA|TRBJ1-6
CASSLDREKYNSPLHF
TGTGCCAGTAGCCTGGACAGGGAGAAATATAATTCACCCCTCCACTTT
>NA|TRBV27|NA|TRBJ2-1
CASSLPPPLYNEQFF
TGTGCCAGCAGTCTACCCCCCCCGCTTTACAATGAGCAGTTCTTC
>NA|TRBV11-2|NA|TRBJ2-3
CASNMYSTDTQYF
TGTGCCAGCAATATGTACAGCACAGATACGCAGTATTTT
>NA|TRBV6-2/TRBV6-3|NA|TRBJ1-1
CASSYGGPNTEAFF
TGTGCCAGCAGTTACGGGGGCCCGAACACTGAAGCTTTCTTT
>NA|TRBV18|NA|TRBJ2-2
CASPPEPAANTGELFF
TGTGCCAGCCCCCCAGAGCCGGCGGCGAACACCGGGGAGCTGTTTTTT
>NA|TRBV28|NA|TRBJ2-1
CASSSVAYNEQFF
TGTGCCAGCAGTTCCGTAGCCTACAATGAGCAGTTCTTC
>NA|TRBV19|NA|TRBJ2-1
CASSKSGSSYNEQFF
TGTGCCAGTAGTAAATCCGGGTCTTCCTACAATGAGCAGTTCTTC
>NA|TRBV7-3|NA|TRBJ2-1
CASSLSGTYNEQFF
TGTGCCAGCAGCCTTAGCGGAACCTACAATGAGCAGTTCTTC
>TRBD1|TRBV18|few|TRBJ2-7
CASSLPDRVSEQYF
TGTGCCAGCTCACTTCCCGACAGGGTGTCCGAGCAGTACTTC
>NA|TRBV20-1|NA|TRBJ1-2
CSVWGNNGYTF
TGCAGTGTTTGGGGAAACAATGGCTACACCTTC
>NA|TRBV7-2|NA|TRBJ2-3
CASSLDYGGRVTQYF
TGTGCCAGCAGCTTAGATTATGGGGGGCGCGTTACGCAGTATTTT
>NA|TRBV7-2|NA|TRBJ1-1
CASSLVQGGTEAFF
TGTGCCAGCAGCTTAGTCCAGGGAGGCACTGAAGCTTTCTTT
>NA|TRBV5-4|once|TRBJ1-2
CASSLGVFGGVGYTF
TGTGCCAGCAGCTTGGGTGTGTTCGGGGGGGTTGGCTACACCTTC
>NA|TRBV5-1|NA|TRBJ1-4
CASSYSGSTNEKLFF
TGCGCCAGCTCTTATTCTGGGTCAACTAATGAAAAACTGTTTTTT
>NA|TRBV11-2|NA|TRBJ2-7
CASRWDAYEQYF
TGTGCCAGCAGGTGGGATGCCTACGAGCAGTACTTC